Listed below are T cell receptor beta chains from one sample, sequenced in a study of post-analysis software for immune sequencing data. TCRdb ran MiXCR on the PCR reads and lists one entry per CDR3 protein. The repertoire holds approximately 690,000 distinct CDR3 sequences, with approximately 59% as singletons. Specimen: blood. The receptors originated from a girl aged 2 to 10 with multiple sclerosis. The CDR3 runs from the conserved cysteine through the conserved F or W. D genes are given only for firm matches. Not every row has a clone size; where given, it reads once, few, many or a size class.

d_gene: -; j_gene: TRBJ2-5; abundance: -; len: 12; v_gene: TRBV29-1; CDR3nt: TGCAGCGTTGAGCTTGTGGGGGAGACCCAGTACTTC; CDR3aa: CSVELVGETQYF
d_gene: -; j_gene: TRBJ2-7; abundance: -; len: 18; v_gene: TRBV7-9; CDR3nt: TGTGCCAGCAGCTTAGCCTGGGGTGGGGCTAGCAGGGCCTACGAGCAGTACTTC; CDR3aa: CASSLAWGGASRAYEQYF
d_gene: -; j_gene: TRBJ2-4; abundance: few; len: 17; v_gene: TRBV10-3; CDR3nt: TGTGCCATCAGTGAAGCTGGGGGCTATACCGCCAAAAACATTCAGTACTTC; CDR3aa: CAISEAGGYTAKNIQYF
d_gene: TRBD2; j_gene: TRBJ2-5; abundance: -; len: 12; v_gene: TRBV6-2/TRBV6-3; CDR3nt: TGTGCCAGCGCTAGCGGGGGAGAGACCCAGTACTTC; CDR3aa: CASASGGETQYF
d_gene: -; j_gene: TRBJ1-6; abundance: -; len: 15; v_gene: TRBV9; CDR3nt: TGTGCCAGCAGCCCCTCCGGCAGGGGAGGTTCACCCCTCCACTTT; CDR3aa: CASSPSGRGGSPLHF
d_gene: -; j_gene: TRBJ1-1; abundance: few; len: 12; v_gene: TRBV10-2; CDR3nt: TGCGCCAGCTGCGGGGGTGAAACTGAAGCTTTCTTT; CDR3aa: CASCGGETEAFF
d_gene: TRBD2; j_gene: TRBJ2-7; abundance: -; len: 18; v_gene: TRBV5-1; CDR3nt: TGCGCCAGCAGCTCAACGACTATTTTCAGCGGGGACTCATACGAGCAGTACTTC; CDR3aa: CASSSTTIFSGDSYEQYF
d_gene: TRBD1; j_gene: TRBJ1-1; abundance: -; len: 13; v_gene: TRBV6-5; CDR3nt: TGTGCCAGCAGTCCAGGGACAGACCCTGAAGCTTTCTTT; CDR3aa: CASSPGTDPEAFF
d_gene: TRBD2; j_gene: TRBJ2-1; abundance: -; len: 16; v_gene: TRBV4-2; CDR3nt: TGTGCCAGCAGCCAAGATGTTCCAGCGGGATATACTGAGCAGTTCTTC; CDR3aa: CASSQDVPAGYTEQFF
d_gene: -; j_gene: TRBJ2-1; abundance: few; len: 13; v_gene: TRBV11-2; CDR3nt: TGTGCCAGCAGCCCGTGGGGGAAGGATGAGCAGTTCTTC; CDR3aa: CASSPWGKDEQFF
d_gene: -; j_gene: TRBJ2-1; abundance: -; len: 13; v_gene: TRBV6-1; CDR3nt: TGTGCCAGCAGTGAAATCCTGTTCAATGAGCAGTTCTTC; CDR3aa: CASSEILFNEQFF
d_gene: -; j_gene: TRBJ1-1; abundance: once; len: 12; v_gene: TRBV20-1; CDR3nt: TGCAGTGCTAGAGACACAAACACTGAAACTTTCTTT; CDR3aa: CSARDTNTETFF
d_gene: -; j_gene: TRBJ1-5; abundance: -; len: 15; v_gene: TRBV12-3/TRBV12-4; CDR3nt: TGTGCCAGCAGTTACACCGGGATGCGTGATCAGCCCCAGCATTTT; CDR3aa: CASSYTGMRDQPQHF
d_gene: TRBD1; j_gene: TRBJ2-7; abundance: -; len: 14; v_gene: TRBV29-1; CDR3nt: TGCAGCGTTTACCGGGACAGGGTCTCGGTCGAGCAGTACTTC; CDR3aa: CSVYRDRVSVEQYF
d_gene: TRBD1; j_gene: TRBJ2-6; abundance: -; len: 17; v_gene: TRBV11-3; CDR3nt: TGTGCCAGCAGCTTAGAACAGGGGGTGTCTGGGGCCAACGTCCTGACTTTC; CDR3aa: CASSLEQGVSGANVLTF
d_gene: -; j_gene: TRBJ2-3; abundance: few; len: 14; v_gene: TRBV20-1; CDR3nt: TGCAGTGCTAGATGGGGGCTCCGCACAGATACGCAGTATTTT; CDR3aa: CSARWGLRTDTQYF
d_gene: -; j_gene: TRBJ2-5; abundance: -; len: 14; v_gene: TRBV5-1; CDR3nt: TGCGCCAGCAGCGAAACTGCCTTACAAGAGACCCAGTACTTC; CDR3aa: CASSETALQETQYF
d_gene: -; j_gene: TRBJ2-5; abundance: once; len: 14; v_gene: TRBV20-1; CDR3nt: TGCAGTGCTCCCCCAACCGGGGGTCAAGAGACCCAGTACTTC; CDR3aa: CSAPPTGGQETQYF
d_gene: -; j_gene: TRBJ2-3; abundance: -; len: 12; v_gene: TRBV6-5; CDR3nt: TGTGCCAGCAGTAATCGTTCTGGTACGCAGTATTTT; CDR3aa: CASSNRSGTQYF
d_gene: -; j_gene: TRBJ2-7; abundance: -; len: 15; v_gene: TRBV9; CDR3nt: TGTGCCAGCAGCCCGGACGGCTATTCCCTCTACGAGCAGTACTTC; CDR3aa: CASSPDGYSLYEQYF
d_gene: -; j_gene: TRBJ2-3; abundance: few; len: 13; v_gene: TRBV11-2; CDR3nt: TGTGCCAGCAGCTTAGCGGTTCCGGATACGCAGTATTTT; CDR3aa: CASSLAVPDTQYF
d_gene: -; j_gene: TRBJ2-1; abundance: -; len: 14; v_gene: TRBV14; CDR3nt: TGTGCCAGCAGCCCATTTTTCGGATACAATGAGCAGTTCTTC; CDR3aa: CASSPFFGYNEQFF
d_gene: -; j_gene: TRBJ1-5; abundance: -; len: 12; v_gene: TRBV15; CDR3nt: TGTGCCACCCGAAGTAGCAATCAGCCCCAGCATTTT; CDR3aa: CATRSSNQPQHF
d_gene: TRBD1; j_gene: TRBJ2-1; abundance: -; len: 15; v_gene: TRBV7-9; CDR3nt: TGTGCCAGCAGCCTAGGGACAGCCCCGAGGGATGAGCAGTTCTTC; CDR3aa: CASSLGTAPRDEQFF
d_gene: TRBD1; j_gene: TRBJ1-2; abundance: -; len: 15; v_gene: TRBV7-2; CDR3nt: TGTGCCAGCAGCTCGCAGGACAGGGCCTTCTATGGCTACACCTTC; CDR3aa: CASSSQDRAFYGYTF
d_gene: -; j_gene: TRBJ2-1; abundance: -; len: 16; v_gene: TRBV20-1; CDR3nt: TGCAGTGCTAGAGGCCAGACTAGGGTTAAATACAATGAGCAGTTCTTC; CDR3aa: CSARGQTRVKYNEQFF
d_gene: -; j_gene: TRBJ2-1; abundance: once; len: 16; v_gene: TRBV11-2; CDR3nt: TGTGCCAGCAGCTTACCTCGGAGGGCCCGATACAATGAGCAGTTCTTC; CDR3aa: CASSLPRRARYNEQFF
d_gene: TRBD1; j_gene: TRBJ2-1; abundance: few; len: 16; v_gene: TRBV7-9; CDR3nt: TGTGCCAGCAGCTTAGGACAGGGGCCTCGATACAATGAGCAGTTCTTC; CDR3aa: CASSLGQGPRYNEQFF
d_gene: -; j_gene: TRBJ1-6; abundance: few; len: 16; v_gene: TRBV2; CDR3nt: TGTGCCAGTTACCCCTGGGGGCTAGAACGCGGATCACCCCTCCACTTT; CDR3aa: CASYPWGLERGSPLHF
d_gene: -; j_gene: TRBJ2-5; abundance: -; len: 15; v_gene: TRBV27; CDR3nt: TGTGCCAGCAGTTTAGTCGCGGGAACCCAAGAGACCCAGTACTTC; CDR3aa: CASSLVAGTQETQYF
d_gene: -; j_gene: TRBJ1-2; abundance: -; len: 16; v_gene: TRBV10-3; CDR3nt: TGTGCCATCAGTGAGGGCGGGGACGGGACTAACTATGGCTACACCTTC; CDR3aa: CAISEGGDGTNYGYTF
d_gene: -; j_gene: TRBJ2-5; abundance: few; len: 14; v_gene: TRBV9; CDR3nt: TGTGCCAGCAGCGAGGGTTGGGATTGGGAGACCCAGTACTTC; CDR3aa: CASSEGWDWETQYF
d_gene: -; j_gene: TRBJ2-2; abundance: -; len: 16; v_gene: TRBV5-1; CDR3nt: TGCGCCAGCAGCTTGAGTGGGGGAATGAACACCGGGGAGCTGTTTTTT; CDR3aa: CASSLSGGMNTGELFF
d_gene: -; j_gene: TRBJ2-3; abundance: -; len: 15; v_gene: TRBV7-6; CDR3nt: TGTGCCAGCAGCTTGTCACTAGTGGTTACAGATACGCAGTATTTT; CDR3aa: CASSLSLVVTDTQYF
d_gene: -; j_gene: TRBJ2-1; abundance: -; len: 13; v_gene: TRBV15; CDR3nt: TGTGCCACCAGCAGGGACACCTACAATGAGCAGTTCTTC; CDR3aa: CATSRDTYNEQFF
d_gene: TRBD1; j_gene: TRBJ1-1; abundance: -; len: 14; v_gene: TRBV5-1; CDR3nt: TGCGCCAGCACCCCCGGGACAGGGAACACTGAAGCTTTCTTT; CDR3aa: CASTPGTGNTEAFF
d_gene: -; j_gene: TRBJ1-1; abundance: few; len: 13; v_gene: TRBV7-6; CDR3nt: TGTGCCAGCAGCTTTAGGGACGGGATTGAAGCTTTCTTT; CDR3aa: CASSFRDGIEAFF
d_gene: TRBD2; j_gene: TRBJ2-1; abundance: few; len: 16; v_gene: TRBV6-5; CDR3nt: TGTGCCAGCACGCGACATAGCGGGAGACGGGACAATGAGCAGTTCTTC; CDR3aa: CASTRHSGRRDNEQFF
d_gene: -; j_gene: TRBJ1-1; abundance: once; len: 13; v_gene: TRBV3-1; CDR3nt: TGTGCCAGCAGCCAGGGGCCGGGGACTGAAGCTTTCTTT; CDR3aa: CASSQGPGTEAFF
d_gene: -; j_gene: TRBJ2-1; abundance: few; len: 14; v_gene: TRBV29-1; CDR3nt: TGCAGCGTTCATGTGGGGGCCTCCTACAATGAGCAGTTCTTC; CDR3aa: CSVHVGASYNEQFF
d_gene: -; j_gene: TRBJ2-7; abundance: -; len: 14; v_gene: TRBV5-1; CDR3nt: TGCGCCAGCAGACCAGTCGAGGACCCCTACGAGCAGTACTTC; CDR3aa: CASRPVEDPYEQYF
d_gene: -; j_gene: TRBJ2-7; abundance: -; len: 15; v_gene: TRBV3-1; CDR3nt: TGTGCCAGCAGCCACAAACCGGGCCCCTCCTACGAGCAGTACTTC; CDR3aa: CASSHKPGPSYEQYF
d_gene: TRBD1; j_gene: TRBJ2-5; abundance: -; len: 15; v_gene: TRBV20-1; CDR3nt: TGCAGTGCGCGCGACAGGGGAAGGATCCCAGAGACCCAGTACTTC; CDR3aa: CSARDRGRIPETQYF
d_gene: -; j_gene: TRBJ1-5; abundance: -; len: 13; v_gene: TRBV27; CDR3nt: TGTGCCAGCAGTCCACAGGGACCGCGGGGACAGCATTTT; CDR3aa: CASSPQGPRGQHF
d_gene: -; j_gene: TRBJ1-2; abundance: once; len: 14; v_gene: TRBV4-3; CDR3nt: TGCGCCAGCAGCCAGGATATGGGGAAGCGAGGCTACACCTTC; CDR3aa: CASSQDMGKRGYTF
d_gene: -; j_gene: TRBJ1-1; abundance: -; len: 14; v_gene: TRBV6-2/TRBV6-3; CDR3nt: TGTGCCAGCAGTACAGGGCGGGAGAGGACTGAAGCTTTCTTT; CDR3aa: CASSTGRERTEAFF
d_gene: TRBD2; j_gene: TRBJ2-7; abundance: -; len: 16; v_gene: TRBV20-1; CDR3nt: TGCAGTGCTAATCCGGGACTAGCGGGAAGGGAAAACGAGCAGTACTTC; CDR3aa: CSANPGLAGRENEQYF
d_gene: -; j_gene: TRBJ2-3; abundance: few; len: 15; v_gene: TRBV24-1; CDR3nt: TGTGCTACCAGTGGGAACAGAATGGGATTGGATACGCAGTATTTT; CDR3aa: CATSGNRMGLDTQYF
d_gene: -; j_gene: TRBJ1-1; abundance: -; len: 16; v_gene: TRBV13; CDR3nt: TGTGCCAGCAGCTTAAAAGGCCCACAGGGAGGCACTGAAGCTTTCTTT; CDR3aa: CASSLKGPQGGTEAFF
d_gene: TRBD1; j_gene: TRBJ1-1; abundance: -; len: 13; v_gene: TRBV29-1; CDR3nt: TGCAGCGCCTCGACAGGGGCGAATACTGAAGCTTTCTTT; CDR3aa: CSASTGANTEAFF
d_gene: -; j_gene: TRBJ2-6; abundance: -; len: 15; v_gene: TRBV29-1; CDR3nt: TGCAGCGTTGAAGGGGTCGCGTCTGGGGCCAACGTCCTGACTTTC; CDR3aa: CSVEGVASGANVLTF
d_gene: TRBD2; j_gene: TRBJ2-7; abundance: once; len: 15; v_gene: TRBV6-2/TRBV6-3; CDR3nt: TGTGCCAGCAGATCACTAGCGGGGGATTCCTACGAGCAGTACTTC; CDR3aa: CASRSLAGDSYEQYF
d_gene: -; j_gene: TRBJ1-2; abundance: -; len: 14; v_gene: TRBV20-1; CDR3nt: TGCAGTGCACTTGACCGGAAGGTCAACTATGGCTACACCTTC; CDR3aa: CSALDRKVNYGYTF
d_gene: -; j_gene: TRBJ2-4; abundance: few; len: 14; v_gene: TRBV7-9; CDR3nt: TGTGCCAGCAGCTTAGACCGGACAGTAAACATTCAGTACTTC; CDR3aa: CASSLDRTVNIQYF
d_gene: -; j_gene: TRBJ1-2; abundance: -; len: 12; v_gene: TRBV6-5; CDR3nt: TGTGCCAGCAGTAACGGGCCTGGTGGCTACACCTTC; CDR3aa: CASSNGPGGYTF
d_gene: -; j_gene: TRBJ1-4; abundance: -; len: 14; v_gene: TRBV6-1; CDR3nt: TGTGCCGCAGGCCTGGCGGGGGCGAATGAAAAACTGTTTTTT; CDR3aa: CAAGLAGANEKLFF
d_gene: -; j_gene: TRBJ2-1; abundance: -; len: 13; v_gene: TRBV7-2; CDR3nt: TGTGCCAGCAGCTTCGGTTTTTACAATGAGCAGTTCTTC; CDR3aa: CASSFGFYNEQFF
d_gene: -; j_gene: TRBJ2-5; abundance: -; len: 14; v_gene: TRBV6-2/TRBV6-3; CDR3nt: TGTGCCAGCAGCCTGAGCTGGGGGAGTGAGACCCAGTACTTC; CDR3aa: CASSLSWGSETQYF
d_gene: TRBD1; j_gene: TRBJ2-7; abundance: few; len: 14; v_gene: TRBV5-1; CDR3nt: TGCGCCAGCAGCCAGGGACAGGGGTTCTACGAGCAGTACTTC; CDR3aa: CASSQGQGFYEQYF